Sequencing of this T cell receptor (beta chain) was carried out in a study of blood T cells in healthy people across ages. Regarding the study as a whole: Higher diversity, along with more naive CD4+ cells, distinguished long-lived donors from aged donors. Possibly, changes in expanded clonotypes were confounded because donor CMV status was unknown.

On this clonotype itself: Its specificity is not known.

It was with a sample-barcoded 5' primer and a J-beta primer mix that a second PCR of roughly 6 to 12 cycles was run. Every sample produced at least 2.5 million CDR3-containing paired-end reads. TCRdb re-called the 5' RACE reads through MiXCR, storing one row per CDR3 protein. This table has 780,000 or so distinct CDR3 sequences, roughly 50% appearing once. CDR1 is PRHDT, CDR2 FYEKMQ, per germline (reference sequence). CDR3 size: 19 residues. Trimming removed 5 bases at V and 0 bases at J, with 23 bases between. Caucasian, healthy and from Russia, the donors were aged between about 6 and 90. The sequence came from a man of 80 years or more in good health. This chain uses TRBV13 with TRBJ2-1; D is tentatively TRBD1 or TRBD2 (6 bases each). The sequencing input was blood. The DNA for the CDR3 is TGTGCCAGCAGCCCCCGAGGTCGCGGGACACCCCTCTCCTACAATGAGCAGTTCTTC. Translated: CASSPRGRGTPLSYNEQFF. Combining the CDR3 with reference TRBV13 and TRBJ2-1 gives the whole variable domain AAGVIQSPRHLIKEKRETATLKCYPIPRHDTVYWYQQGPGQDPQFLISFYEKMQSDKGSIPDRFSAQQFSDYHSELNMSSLELGDSALYFCASSPRGRGTPLSYNEQFFGPGTRLTVL.